The subject of this entry is one T cell receptor (beta chain). The data stem from a study of blood T cell repertoires in COVID-19. Profiling relied on immunoSEQ multiplex PCR, and the TCRdb table lists in-frame clones only, not all of them. The sample consists of a few hundred thousand clones, roughly 90% of them appearing once. This CDR3 has 14 residues. J was trimmed by 6 bases and V by 7 bases; bases with no gene match: 8. Germline values: CDR1 MNHEY, CDR2 SVGAGI. The V call is TRBV6-5, the J call TRBJ2-7; TRBD1 matches at 11 bases. The specimen sequenced was PBMCs or T cells enriched from blood (not recorded which). The sequence was obtained from a woman in her 40s who had recovered from COVID-19. This CDR3 reads CASTPWDRGTEQYF. In nucleotides, the CDR3 is TGTGCCAGCACCCCCTGGGACAGGGGGACCGAGCAGTACTTC.